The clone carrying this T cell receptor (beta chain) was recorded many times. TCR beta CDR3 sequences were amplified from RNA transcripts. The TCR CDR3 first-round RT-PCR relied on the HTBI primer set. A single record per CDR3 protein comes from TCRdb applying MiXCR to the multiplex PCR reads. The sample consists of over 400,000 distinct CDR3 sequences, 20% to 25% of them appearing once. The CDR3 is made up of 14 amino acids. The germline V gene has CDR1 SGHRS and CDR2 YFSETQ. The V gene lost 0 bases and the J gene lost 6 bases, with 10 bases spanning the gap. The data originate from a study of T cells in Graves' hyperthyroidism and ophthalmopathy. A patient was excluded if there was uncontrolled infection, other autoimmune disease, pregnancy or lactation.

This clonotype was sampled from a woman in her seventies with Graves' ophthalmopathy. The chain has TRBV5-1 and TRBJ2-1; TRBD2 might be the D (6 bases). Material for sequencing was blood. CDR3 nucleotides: TGCGCCAGCAGCTTGGGGGGACTTCTCAATGAGCAGTTCTTC. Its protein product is CASSLGGLLNEQFF.